Listed here are 14 T cell receptor beta chains from one sample, sequenced in a study of OX40 agonist ivuxolimab in advanced cancers. Sequencing used immunoSEQ multiplex PCR; TCRdb keeps in-frame clones, though not all of them. The profile shows roughly 50,000 clones, around nine tenths of them singletons. Here the sequenced sample was CD4+ or CD8+ T cells sorted from blood, taken in a trial of the OX40 agonist ivuxolimab. The receptors derive from an adult with an advanced solid tumor such as melanoma, head and neck, liver or kidney cancer.

V gene TRBV6-5 combines with J gene TRBJ2-5; D gene ambiguous. V lost 8 bases and J 2 bases, leaving 9 bases between the germline ends. Germline V gene data show CDR1 as MNHEY and CDR2 as SVGAGI. This CDR3 has 12 amino acids. This CDR3 reads CASSALQETQYF. The CDR3 coding sequence is TGTGCCAGCTCTGCGTTACAAGAGACCCAGTACTTC.

The chain recombines TRBV19 with TRBJ1-2, with D hard to call. Germline loops: CDR1 LNHDA, CDR2 SQIVND (reference sequence). Trimming left V 0 bases short and J 9 bases short, with 17 bases between. CDR3 size: 15 residues. This chain's CDR3 is CASSIDRGSSQSYTF. In nucleotides, the CDR3 is TGTGCCAGTAGTATAGATAGAGGGTCATCTCAGAGCTACACCTTC.

The chain has TRBV7-9 and TRBJ1-4, with no clear D. The CDR3 consists of 15 residues. V dropped 5 bases and J dropped 0 bases, with 10 bases sitting between them. Per the germline V gene, CDR1 is SEHNR and CDR2 is FQNEAQ (reference sequence). In nucleotides, the CDR3 is TGTGCCAGCAGCCCTCAGCGGACAACTAATGAAAAACTGTTTTTT. Its translation: CASSPQRTTNEKLFF.

This chain links TRBV7-2 with TRBJ2-5; D not certain. Germline assignment: CDR1 SGHTA and CDR2 FQGNSA. CDR3 length: 13 amino acids. Between the trimmed V and J ends, which lost 5 bases and 4 bases, there was a span of 11 bases. The CDR3 DNA is TGTGCCAGCAGCGCCCCACCACGAGAGACCCAGTACTTC. Encoded protein: CASSAPPRETQYF.

This clone showed up just a few times. The chain has TRBV19 and TRBJ1-6, with 10 bases identical to TRBD1. There are 15 residues in the CDR3. Per the germline V gene, CDR1 is LNHDA and CDR2 is SQIVND (reference sequence). V shed 4 bases and J 10 bases; nucleotides not matched to a gene: 7. The CDR3 coding sequence is TGTGCCAGTAGTACCTCCGACAGGGGGCCCTCACCCCTCCACTTT. It yields the protein CASSTSDRGPSPLHF.

The J gene is TRBJ2-5, the V gene TRBV11-3; D remains unclear. Germline V lookup: CDR1 SGHNT, CDR2 YENEEA. V was clipped by 1 base and J by 4 bases, with 13 bases between them. There are 15 residues in the CDR3. The CDR3, as DNA: TGTGCCAGCAGCTTAGGACTTCAGGTCGGAGAGACCCAGTACTTC. This translates into CASSLGLQVGETQYF.

A note on this clone: An end of the junction differs from the germline gene, which may be a read error. V gene TRBV6-1 combines with J gene TRBJ1-1, with D perhaps matching TRBD1 (6 bases). Germline V gene data show CDR1 as MNHNS and CDR2 as SASEGT. The CDR3 is 15 residues long. This CDR3 is CASTEQGTINTEAFF. The CDR3 DNA sequence: TGTGCCAGCACTGAACAAGGGACAATCAACACTGAAGCTTTCTTT.

V is TRBV29-1 and J is TRBJ2-7; TRBD2 aligns across 9 bases. J gave up 3 bases and V 5 bases, and 11 bases lay outside the gene matches. CDR3 length: 15 amino acids. Germline CDR1 SQVTM, CDR2 ANQGSEA. The CDR3 protein is CSVPNDRAGGYEQYF. For the CDR3, the DNA is TGCAGCGTTCCCAATGACAGAGCGGGGGGCTACGAGCAGTACTTC.

This rearrangement joins TRBV28 to TRBJ1-2; 8 nucleotides agree with TRBD1. Unmatched junction bases numbered 14, after V lost 6 bases and J lost 8 bases. The CDR3 loop spans 15 amino acids. The germline V gene has CDR1 MDHEN and CDR2 SYDVKM. CDR3 amino acids: CASRLPGTGVWGYTF. The CDR3 DNA reads as TGTGCCAGCAGATTACCCGGGACAGGAGTATGGGGCTACACCTTC.

V and J are TRBV30 and TRBJ1-6, with unresolved D. CDR3 length: 16 residues. Germline V gene data show CDR1 as GTSNPN and CDR2 as SVGIG (reference sequence). V was cut by 2 bases and J by 7 bases, with 18 bases left in between. Written as DNA, the CDR3 is TGTGCCTGGAGTATAGGCCGGGGTTTCAAAAATTCACCCCTCCACTTT. This encodes CAWSIGRGFKNSPLHF.

The genes are TRBV27 and TRBJ1-6; D call uncertain. CDR1 and CDR2 from the germline V gene are MNHEY and SMNVEV (reference sequence). V was trimmed by 6 bases and J by 11 bases, leaving 11 bases between them. CDR3 length equals 12 residues. The CDR3 DNA sequence: TGTGCCAGCAGATCCGGGGTCACACCCCTCCACTTT. Translated, it gives CASRSGVTPLHF.

The rearrangement uses TRBV6-1 and TRBJ2-7, with 7 positions matching TRBD1. With 0 bases clipped from V and 7 bases from J, the junction kept 12 bases outside the gene matches. The CDR3 spans 16 residues. In germline, CDR1 is MNHNS, CDR2 SASEGT. DNA of the CDR3: TGTGCCAGCAGTGAAGCGTGGACAGGAAATTTTAGGGAGCAGTACTTC. Its translation is CASSEAWTGNFREQYF.

This CDR3 is CASSRPGQGAGEQFF. The CDR3, as DNA: TGCGCCAGCAGCCGACCGGGACAGGGTGCCGGTGAGCAGTTCTTC. V gene TRBV4-1 combines with J gene TRBJ2-1, with TRBD1 identical over 9 bases. Per germline, CDR1 MGHRA and CDR2 YSYEKL. The trim removed 4 bases at V and 9 bases at J, leaving 10 bases unmatched. The CDR3 runs 15 residues.

The chain carries TRBV19 and TRBJ1-2, with TRBD1 matching 7 bases. Trimming removed 3 bases from V and 7 bases from J; junction bases left unmatched: 5. CDR1 and CDR2 (germline): LNHDA, SQIVND (reference sequence). The CDR3 sequence is 13 residues long. The CDR3 DNA reads as TGTGCCAGTAGTATTGGGGACAGTGGTGGCTACACCTTC. This gives the protein CASSIGDSGGYTF.